The source of this TCR beta chain is a study of cytomegalovirus exposure and HLA in healthy donors. Study outcomes and limitations: TCR beta V segments were, for the most part, productive about 87% or about 30% of the time in an earlier analysis.

The primer mix had 60 Vbeta and 13 Jbeta primers. The repertoire was sequenced with immunoSEQ multiplex PCR; TCRdb's copy has only in-frame clones and lacks some. The sample shows 150,000 or so clones, approximately 80% of them seen only once. Turning to this clone: The antigen remains undetermined. This is likely a read error, given that the CDR3 carries no conserved phenylalanine or tryptophan at its end.

The TCR originated in a man aged 50-59 years in good health and CMV-seropositive. The material sequenced was PBMCs.

CDR3 in DNA: TGTGCCAGCAGTGGGACAGATATGAACACTGAAGCTTTCCTT. It is translated as CASSGTDMNTEAFL. This chain connects TRBV2 to TRBJ1-1; TRBD1 is a possible D gene (6 bases). V lost 4 bases and J 0 bases, leaving 9 bases between the germline ends. Looked up from germline, CDR1 is SNHLY and CDR2 is FYNNEI. This CDR3 has 14 amino acids.